This TCR beta chain was identified during a study of T cell repertoires in cytomegalovirus infection (dated by TCRdb to the late 2010s). Background on the whole study: The HLA type of each donor mattered for the analysis, because public TCR beta signatures pointed to carriage of CMV infection along with the matching HLA type.

The investigation overall reported the following: The ex vivo response was dominated by HLA-C-restricted CMV-specific TCR beta clonotypes, which also provided the single most frequent clonotype in two of eight donors. In both this cohort and an independent cohort of some 350 donors, the cumulative frequency of public TCR beta family members distinguished carriers of CMV infection plus the relevant HLA type.

Instrument on record: Illumina HiSeq 1500. TCRdb reprocessed the public reads (quality trimming at Q25 with fastp, clone calling with MiXCR) and kept in-frame beta chains. Rows with a matching CDR3 protein are joined into one entry that keeps the most common DNA and genes. The sample records 500,000 or so distinct CDR3 sequences, 16% of which are singletons. The top ten clones comprise 20% to 30% of the sample. In regard to this clonotype: Its specific antigen is unknown. No much larger clone is present one base from it, and per-base qualities are unavailable.

Reading the germline V gene gives CDR1 SGDLS and CDR2 YYNGEE. Unmatched junction bases come to 3, with V trimmed by 0 bases and J by 4 bases. From cysteine to phenylalanine, the CDR3 is 15 amino acids long. Only the CDR3 portion is preserved as DNA: 45 bases, with reading frame beginning at the first base. The receptor's source is a human donor in good health (CMV status not recorded). Some clones in this sample may be carry-over from other donors' samples. Material for sequencing was CD8+ T cells from PBMCs. The V and J segments used are TRBV9 and TRBJ2-5; 10 central nucleotides agree with TRBD2. At the DNA level, the sequence is TGTGCCAGCAGCGTAGAGAGCGGGGGGGGAGAGACCCAGTACTTC. Translated, this is CASSVESGGGETQYF.